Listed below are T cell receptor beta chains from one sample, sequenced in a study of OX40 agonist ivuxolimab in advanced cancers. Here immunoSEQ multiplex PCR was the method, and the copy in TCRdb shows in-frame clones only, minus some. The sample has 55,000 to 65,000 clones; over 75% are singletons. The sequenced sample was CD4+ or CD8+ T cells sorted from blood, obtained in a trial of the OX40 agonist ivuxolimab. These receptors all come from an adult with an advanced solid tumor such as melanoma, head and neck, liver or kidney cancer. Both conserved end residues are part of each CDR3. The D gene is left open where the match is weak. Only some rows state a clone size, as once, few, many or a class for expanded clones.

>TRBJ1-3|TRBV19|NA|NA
CASSISAARSSGNTIYF
TGTGCCAGTAGTATCTCGGCAGCCCGGAGCTCTGGAAACACCATATATTTT
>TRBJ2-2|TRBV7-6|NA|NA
CASSLDLGRPNTGELFF
TGTGCCAGCAGCTTAGACCTAGGCAGGCCGAACACCGGGGAGCTGTTTTTT
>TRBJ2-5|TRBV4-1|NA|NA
CASSQGLRTVKTQYF
TGCGCCAGCAGCCAAGGGCTTAGGACGGTAAAAACCCAGTACTTC
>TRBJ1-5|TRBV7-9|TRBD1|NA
CASSLGQGGDQPQHF
TGTGCCAGCAGCCTGGGACAGGGTGGGGATCAGCCCCAGCATTTT
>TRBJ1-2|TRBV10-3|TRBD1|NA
CAVRGGNYGYTF
TGTGCCGTCAGGGGGGGTAACTATGGCTACACCTTC
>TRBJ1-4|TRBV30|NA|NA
CAWSGEGAGANEKLFF
TGTGCCTGGAGCGGCGAAGGGGCTGGCGCTAATGAAAAACTGTTTTTT
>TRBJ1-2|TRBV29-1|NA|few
CSVEGGAHYTF
TGCAGCGTTGAGGGGGGGGCGCACTACACCTTC
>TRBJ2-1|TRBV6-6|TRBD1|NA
CASSRGQATYNEQFF
TGTGCCAGCAGTCGGGGACAGGCCACCTACAATGAGCAGTTCTTC
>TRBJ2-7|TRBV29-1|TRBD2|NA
CSVGTSGYEQYF
TGCAGCGTTGGGACTAGCGGATACGAGCAGTACTTC
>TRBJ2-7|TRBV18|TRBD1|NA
CASSPWTGAIYEQYF
TGTGCCAGCTCACCCTGGACAGGGGCGATCTACGAGCAGTACTTC
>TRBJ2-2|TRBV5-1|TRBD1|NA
CASSLEGGDTGELFF
TGCGCCAGCAGCTTGGAAGGGGGCGACACCGGGGAGCTGTTTTTT
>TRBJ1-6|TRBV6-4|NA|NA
CASRKTEYNSPLHF
TGTGCCAGCAGGAAGACAGAGTATAATTCACCCCTCCACTTT
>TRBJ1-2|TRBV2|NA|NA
CASSERPYGYTF
TGTGCCAGCAGTGAAAGACCCTATGGCTACACCTTC
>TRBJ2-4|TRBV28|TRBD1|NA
CASSSGQGARNIQYF
TGTGCCAGCAGTTCAGGACAGGGGGCGCGAAACATTCAGTACTTC
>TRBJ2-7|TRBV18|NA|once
CASSQKQYYEQYF
TGTGCCAGCTCACAGAAACAGTACTACGAGCAGTACTTC
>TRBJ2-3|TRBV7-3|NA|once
CASSAGHAADTQYF
TGTGCCAGCAGCGCGGGACATGCGGCAGATACGCAGTATTTT
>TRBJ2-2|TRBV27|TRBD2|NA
CASSFRGTSGSSGELFF
TGTGCCAGCAGTTTCCGGGGGACTAGCGGGAGCTCAGGGGAGCTGTTTTTT
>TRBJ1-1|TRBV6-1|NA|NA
CASSGGTINPFTEAFF
TGTGCCAGCAGTGGAGGCACAATTAATCCTTTCACTGAAGCTTTCTTT
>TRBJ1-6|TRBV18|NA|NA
CASSPVQRGYNSPLHF
TGTGCCAGCTCACCGGTACAAAGGGGATATAATTCACCCCTCCACTTT
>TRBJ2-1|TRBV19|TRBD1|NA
CASWDPGQGHNEQFF
TGTGCCAGTTGGGACCCGGGACAGGGACACAATGAGCAGTTCTTC
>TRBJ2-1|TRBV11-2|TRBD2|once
CASSFVSGSPSYNEQFF
TGTGCCAGCAGCTTCGTGAGCGGGAGTCCCTCCTACAATGAGCAGTTCTTC
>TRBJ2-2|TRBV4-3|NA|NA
CASSQDLNRNTGELFF
TGCGCCAGCAGCCAAGACTTAAACAGGAACACCGGGGAGCTGTTTTTT
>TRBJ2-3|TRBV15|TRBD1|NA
CATSRDLGTGADTQYF
TGTGCCACCAGCAGAGATTTAGGGACAGGGGCAGATACGCAGTATTTT
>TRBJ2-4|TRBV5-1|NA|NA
CASSLNGFLAKNIQYF
TGCGCCAGCAGCTTAAACGGGTTTCTAGCCAAAAACATTCAGTACTTC
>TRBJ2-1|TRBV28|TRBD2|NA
CASSSLAGGSYNEQFF
TGTGCCAGCAGTTCTCTGGCGGGGGGTTCTTACAATGAGCAGTTCTTC
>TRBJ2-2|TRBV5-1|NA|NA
CASSLISGELFF
TGCGCCAGCAGCTTGATCTCCGGGGAGCTGTTTTTT
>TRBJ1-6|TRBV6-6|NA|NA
CASSYQTGQTSPLHF
TGTGCCAGCAGTTACCAGACGGGACAAACTTCACCCCTCCACTTT
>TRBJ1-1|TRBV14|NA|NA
CASSQGVTEAFF
TGTGCCAGCAGCCAAGGTGTCACTGAAGCTTTCTTT
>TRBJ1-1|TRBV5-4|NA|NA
CASSNREWDTEAFF
TGTGCCAGCAGCAACAGGGAATGGGACACTGAAGCTTTCTTT
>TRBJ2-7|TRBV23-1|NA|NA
CASSPPPTAAPYEQYF
TGCGCCAGCAGCCCCCCCCCGACAGCCGCCCCCTACGAGCAGTACTTC
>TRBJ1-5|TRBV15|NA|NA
CATSREIGRSNQPQHF
TGTGCCACCAGCAGAGAAATAGGTAGGAGCAATCAGCCCCAGCATTTT
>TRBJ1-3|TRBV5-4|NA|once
CASSFGRQAGNTIYF
TGTGCCAGCAGCTTCGGACGGCAGGCTGGAAACACCATATATTTT
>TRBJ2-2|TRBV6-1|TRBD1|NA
CASTRTGGNTGELFF
TGTGCCAGCACCAGGACAGGGGGTAACACCGGGGAGCTGTTTTTT
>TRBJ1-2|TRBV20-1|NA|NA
CSASDISGYTF
TGCAGTGCTAGCGACATCTCTGGCTACACCTTC
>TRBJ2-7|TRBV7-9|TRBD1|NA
CASSGQGFNEQYF
TGTGCCAGCAGCGGACAGGGGTTCAACGAGCAGTACTTC
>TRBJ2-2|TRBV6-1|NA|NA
CASSVVADTNTGELFF
TGTGCCAGCAGTGTGGTGGCGGACACGAACACCGGGGAGCTGTTTTTT
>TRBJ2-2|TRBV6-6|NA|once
CASSYLAMPGELFF
TGTGCCAGCAGTTACCTCGCTATGCCCGGGGAGCTGTTTTTT
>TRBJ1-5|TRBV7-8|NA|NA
CASSPEGGLRNQPQHF
TGTGCCAGCAGCCCAGAGGGGGGGTTGCGCAATCAGCCCCAGCATTTT
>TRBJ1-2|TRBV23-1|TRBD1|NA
CASSQTGGFHGYTF
TGCGCCAGCAGTCAAACAGGGGGCTTTCACGGCTACACCTTC
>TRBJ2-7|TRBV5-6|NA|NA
CASSLGRTELYEQYF
TGTGCCAGCAGCTTAGGCAGGACAGAGCTTTACGAGCAGTACTTC
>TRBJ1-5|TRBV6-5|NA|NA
CASSFSSNQPQHF
TGTGCCAGCAGTTTTTCTAGCAATCAGCCCCAGCATTTT
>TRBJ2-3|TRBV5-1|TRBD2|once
CASSPTSGRGTDTQYF
TGCGCCAGCAGCCCGACTAGCGGGAGGGGCACAGATACGCAGTATTTT
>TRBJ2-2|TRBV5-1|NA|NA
CASSLVGSAGELFF
TGCGCCAGCAGCTTGGTGGGGTCTGCCGGGGAGCTGTTTTTT
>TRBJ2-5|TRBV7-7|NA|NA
CATRDNQETQYF
TGTGCGACCCGGGACAACCAAGAGACCCAGTACTTC
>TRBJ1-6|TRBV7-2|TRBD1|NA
CASSLLTGEGSPLHF
TGTGCCAGCAGCTTATTAACAGGGGAAGGTTCACCCCTCCACTTT
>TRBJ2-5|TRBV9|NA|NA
CASSGIPPDTGLQETQYF
TGTGCCAGCAGCGGCATCCCCCCGGACACAGGACTCCAAGAGACCCAGTACTTC
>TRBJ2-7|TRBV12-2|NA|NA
CASRLVVGISYEQYF
TGTGCAAGTCGCTTAGTGGTGGGGATTTCCTACGAGCAGTACTTC
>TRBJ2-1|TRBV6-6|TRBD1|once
CASSSLGQGADEQFF
TGTGCCAGCAGTTCTCTAGGACAGGGGGCCGATGAGCAGTTCTTC
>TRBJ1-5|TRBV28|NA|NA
CASNSLNQPQHF
TGTGCCAGCAATTCATTGAATCAGCCCCAGCATTTT
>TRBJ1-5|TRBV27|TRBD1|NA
CASRRDRDLGPQHF
TGTGCCAGCAGGCGGGACAGGGATTTAGGCCCCCAGCATTTT
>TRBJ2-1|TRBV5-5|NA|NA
CASSLSGTDYNEQFF
TGTGCCAGCAGCTTATCCGGGACCGACTACAATGAGCAGTTCTTC
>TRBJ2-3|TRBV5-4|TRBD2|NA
CASSAGLAGADTQYF
TGTGCCAGCAGCGCGGGACTAGCGGGAGCAGATACGCAGTATTTT
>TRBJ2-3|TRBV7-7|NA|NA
CASSFGSTDTQYF
TGTGCTAGCAGCTTTGGGTCCACAGATACGCAGTATTTT
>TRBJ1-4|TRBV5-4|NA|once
CASSSGGPGVRKLFF
TGTGCCAGCAGCTCCGGGGGGCCGGGGGTGCGAAAACTGTTTTTT
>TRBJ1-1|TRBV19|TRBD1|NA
CASSLRQGGTEAFF
TGTGCCAGTAGTCTTCGACAGGGCGGGACTGAAGCTTTCTTT
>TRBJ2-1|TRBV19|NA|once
CASSIGLASYNEQFF
TGTGCCAGTAGTATAGGTCTAGCGAGCTACAATGAGCAGTTCTTC
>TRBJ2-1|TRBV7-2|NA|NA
CASSLGLNNEQFF
TGTGCCAGCAGCCTCGGTCTGAACAATGAGCAGTTCTTC
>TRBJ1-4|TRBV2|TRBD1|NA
CASRTGTGGVWEKLFF
TGTGCCAGCAGGACCGGGACAGGGGGCGTGTGGGAAAAACTGTTTTTT
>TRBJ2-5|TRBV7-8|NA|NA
CASSLARGQETQYF
TGTGCCAGCAGCTTAGCGCGGGGACAAGAGACCCAGTACTTC
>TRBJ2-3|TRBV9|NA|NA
CASSVTLIPDTQYF
TGTGCCAGCAGCGTCACCCTGATCCCAGATACGCAGTATTTT